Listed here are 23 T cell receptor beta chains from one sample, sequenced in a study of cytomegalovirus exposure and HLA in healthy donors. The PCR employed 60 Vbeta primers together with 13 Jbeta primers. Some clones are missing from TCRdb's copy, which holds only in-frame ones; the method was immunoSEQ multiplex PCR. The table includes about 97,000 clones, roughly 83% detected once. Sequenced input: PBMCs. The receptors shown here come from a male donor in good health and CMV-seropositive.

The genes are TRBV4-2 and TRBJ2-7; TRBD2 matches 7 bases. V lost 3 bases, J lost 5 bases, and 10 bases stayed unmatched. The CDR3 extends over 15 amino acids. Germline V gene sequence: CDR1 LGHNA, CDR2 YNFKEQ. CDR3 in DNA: TGTGCCAGCAGCCAGCTTACGGGGAGGGTTGACGAGCAGTACTTC. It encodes CASSQLTGRVDEQYF.

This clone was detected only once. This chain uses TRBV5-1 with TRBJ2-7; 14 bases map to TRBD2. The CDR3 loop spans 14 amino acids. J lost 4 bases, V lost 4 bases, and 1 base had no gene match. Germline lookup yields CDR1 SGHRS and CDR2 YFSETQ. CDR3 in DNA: TGCGCCAGCAGCAGGACTAGCGGGGGGTACGAGCAGTACTTC. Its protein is CASSRTSGGYEQYF.

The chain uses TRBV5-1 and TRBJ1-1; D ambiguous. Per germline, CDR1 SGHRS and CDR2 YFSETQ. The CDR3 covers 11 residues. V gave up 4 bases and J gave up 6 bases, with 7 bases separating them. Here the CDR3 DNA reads TGCGCCAGCAGCCAGGACTCTGAAGCTTTCTTT. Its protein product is CASSQDSEAFF. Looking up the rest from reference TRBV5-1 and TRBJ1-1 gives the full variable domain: KAGVTQTPRYLIKTRGQQVTLSCSPISGHRSVSWYQQTPGQGLQFLFEYFSETQRNKGNFPGRFSGRQFSNSRSEMNVSTLELGDSALYLCASSQDSEAFFGQGTRLTVV.

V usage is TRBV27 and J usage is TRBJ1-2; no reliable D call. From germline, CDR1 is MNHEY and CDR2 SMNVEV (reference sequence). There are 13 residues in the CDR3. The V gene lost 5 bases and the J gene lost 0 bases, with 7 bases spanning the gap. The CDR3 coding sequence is TGTGCCAGCAGTGCCCGAGCTAACTATGGCTACACCTTC. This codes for CASSARANYGYTF.

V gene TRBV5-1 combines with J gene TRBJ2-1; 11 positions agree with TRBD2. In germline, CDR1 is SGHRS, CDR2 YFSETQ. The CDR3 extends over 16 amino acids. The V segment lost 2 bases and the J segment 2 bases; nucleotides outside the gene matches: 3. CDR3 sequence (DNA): TGCGCCAGCAGCTTTTCTAGCGGGGGGCCCTACAATGAGCAGTTCTTC. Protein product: CASSFSSGGPYNEQFF.

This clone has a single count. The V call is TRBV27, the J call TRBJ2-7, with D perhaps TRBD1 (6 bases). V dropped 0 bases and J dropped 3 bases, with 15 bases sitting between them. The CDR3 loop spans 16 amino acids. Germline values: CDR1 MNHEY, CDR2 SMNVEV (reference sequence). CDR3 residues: CASSLSPTGSIYEQYF. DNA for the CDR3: TGTGCCAGCAGTTTATCGCCGACAGGAAGTATCTACGAGCAGTACTTC.

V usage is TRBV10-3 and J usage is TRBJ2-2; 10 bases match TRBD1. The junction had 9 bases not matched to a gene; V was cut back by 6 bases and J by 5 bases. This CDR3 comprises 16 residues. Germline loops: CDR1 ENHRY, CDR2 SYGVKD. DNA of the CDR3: TGTGCCATCAGAGGTAGGGGGACAGGGGCTACCGGGGAGCTGTTTTTT. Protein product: CAIRGRGTGATGELFF.

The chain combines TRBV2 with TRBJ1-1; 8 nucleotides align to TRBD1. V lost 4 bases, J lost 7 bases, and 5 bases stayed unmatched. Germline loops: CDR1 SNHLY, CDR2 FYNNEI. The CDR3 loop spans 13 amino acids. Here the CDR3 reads CASSAPGQGEAFF. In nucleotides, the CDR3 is TGTGCCAGCAGTGCACCTGGACAGGGTGAAGCTTTCTTT.

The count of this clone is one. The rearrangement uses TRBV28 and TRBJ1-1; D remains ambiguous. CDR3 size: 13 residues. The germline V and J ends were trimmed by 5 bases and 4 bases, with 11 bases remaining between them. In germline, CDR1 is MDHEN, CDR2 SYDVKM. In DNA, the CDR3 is TGTGCCAGCAGTCCAGGACTCCTCACTGAAGCTTTCTTT. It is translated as CASSPGLLTEAFF.

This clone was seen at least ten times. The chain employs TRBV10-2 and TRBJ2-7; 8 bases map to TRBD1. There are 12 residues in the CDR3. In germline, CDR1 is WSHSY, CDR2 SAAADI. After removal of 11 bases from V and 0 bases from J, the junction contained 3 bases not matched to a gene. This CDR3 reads CACGQGSYEQYF. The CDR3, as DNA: TGCGCCTGCGGACAGGGCTCCTACGAGCAGTACTTC.

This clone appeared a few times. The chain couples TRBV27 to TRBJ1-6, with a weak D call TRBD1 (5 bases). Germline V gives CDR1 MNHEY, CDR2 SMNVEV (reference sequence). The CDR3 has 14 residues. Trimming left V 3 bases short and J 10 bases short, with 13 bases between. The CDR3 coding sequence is TGTGCCAGCAGTTTTCCAGGGATTGGATCACCCCTCCACTTT. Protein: CASSFPGIGSPLHF.

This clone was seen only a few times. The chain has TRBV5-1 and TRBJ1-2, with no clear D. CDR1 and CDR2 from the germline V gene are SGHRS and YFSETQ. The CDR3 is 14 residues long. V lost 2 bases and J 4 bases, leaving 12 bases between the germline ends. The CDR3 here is CASSFIAGGYGYTF. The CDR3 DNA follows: TGCGCCAGCAGCTTTATCGCAGGTGGCTATGGCTACACCTTC.

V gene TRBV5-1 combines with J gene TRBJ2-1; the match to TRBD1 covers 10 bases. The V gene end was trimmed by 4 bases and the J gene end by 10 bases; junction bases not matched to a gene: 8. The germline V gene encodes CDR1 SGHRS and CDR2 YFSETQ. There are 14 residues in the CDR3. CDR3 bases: TGCGCCAGCAGCCGTAAGACAGGGGGCGCAGAGCAGTTCTTC. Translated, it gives CASSRKTGGAEQFF.

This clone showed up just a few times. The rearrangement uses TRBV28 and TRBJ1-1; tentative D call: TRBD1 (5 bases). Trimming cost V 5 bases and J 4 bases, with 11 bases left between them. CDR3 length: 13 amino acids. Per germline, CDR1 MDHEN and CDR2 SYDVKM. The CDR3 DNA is TGTGCCAGCAGTAGGGGCTGGGGCACTGAAGCTTTCTTT. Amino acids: CASSRGWGTEAFF.

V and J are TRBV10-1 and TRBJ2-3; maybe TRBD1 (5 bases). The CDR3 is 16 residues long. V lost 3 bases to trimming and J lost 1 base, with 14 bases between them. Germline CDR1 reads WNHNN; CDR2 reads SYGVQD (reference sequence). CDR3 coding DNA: TGCGCCAGCAGTGAATATGGGCAGGGCCGCACAGATACGCAGTATTTT. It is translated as CASSEYGQGRTDTQYF.

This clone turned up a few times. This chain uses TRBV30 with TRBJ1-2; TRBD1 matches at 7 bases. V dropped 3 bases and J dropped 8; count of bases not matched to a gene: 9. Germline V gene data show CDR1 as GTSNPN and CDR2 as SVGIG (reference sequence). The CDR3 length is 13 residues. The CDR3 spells CAWSLWTGDGYTF. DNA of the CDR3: TGTGCCTGGAGCTTATGGACAGGTGACGGCTACACCTTC. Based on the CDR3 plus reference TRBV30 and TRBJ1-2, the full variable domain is SQTIHQWPATLVQPVGSPLSLECTVEGTSNPNLYWYRQAAGRGLQLLFYSVGIGQISSEVPQNLSASRPQDRQFILSSKKLLLSDSGFYLCAWSLWTGDGYTFGSGTRLTVV.

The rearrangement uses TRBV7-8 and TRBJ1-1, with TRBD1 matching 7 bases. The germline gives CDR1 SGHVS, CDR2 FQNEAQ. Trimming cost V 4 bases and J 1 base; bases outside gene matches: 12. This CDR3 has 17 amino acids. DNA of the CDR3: TGTGCCAGCAGCTCAAGAGGAGGGGGACAGAAGAACACTGAAGCTTTCTTT. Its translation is CASSSRGGGQKNTEAFF.

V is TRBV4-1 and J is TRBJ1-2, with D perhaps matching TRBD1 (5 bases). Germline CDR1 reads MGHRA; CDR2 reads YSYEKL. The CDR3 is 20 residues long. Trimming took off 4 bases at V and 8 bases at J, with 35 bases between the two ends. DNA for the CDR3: TGCGCCAGCAGCCCCTCTTCCGGGACGGAGGGCGTATCGCAGGATAAGGGCTACACCTTC. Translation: CASSPSSGTEGVSQDKGYTF.

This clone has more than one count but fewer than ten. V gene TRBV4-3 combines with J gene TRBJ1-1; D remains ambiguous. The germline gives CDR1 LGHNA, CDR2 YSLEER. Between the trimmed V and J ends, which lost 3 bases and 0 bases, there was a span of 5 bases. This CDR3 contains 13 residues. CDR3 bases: TGCGCCAGCAGCCACGTTATGAACACTGAAGCTTTCTTT. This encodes CASSHVMNTEAFF.

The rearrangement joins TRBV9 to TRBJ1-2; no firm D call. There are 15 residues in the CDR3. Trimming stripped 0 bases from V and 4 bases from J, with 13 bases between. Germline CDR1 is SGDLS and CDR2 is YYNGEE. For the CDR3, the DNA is TGTGCCAGCAGCGTAGGTCAAGAGCGATCCTATGGCTACACCTTC. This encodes CASSVGQERSYGYTF.

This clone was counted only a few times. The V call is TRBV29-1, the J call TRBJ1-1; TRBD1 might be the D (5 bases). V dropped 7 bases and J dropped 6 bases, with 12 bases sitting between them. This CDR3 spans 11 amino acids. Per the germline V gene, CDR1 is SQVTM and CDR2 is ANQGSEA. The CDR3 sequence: CSAWRGAEAFF. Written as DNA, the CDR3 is TGCAGCGCCTGGCGGGGGGCTGAAGCTTTCTTT. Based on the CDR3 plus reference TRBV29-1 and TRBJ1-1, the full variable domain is SAVISQKPSRDICQRGTSLTIQCQVDSQVTMMFWYRQQPGQSLTLIATANQGSEATYESGFVIDKFPISRPNLTFSTLTVSNMSPEDSSIYLCSAWRGAEAFFGQGTRLTVV.

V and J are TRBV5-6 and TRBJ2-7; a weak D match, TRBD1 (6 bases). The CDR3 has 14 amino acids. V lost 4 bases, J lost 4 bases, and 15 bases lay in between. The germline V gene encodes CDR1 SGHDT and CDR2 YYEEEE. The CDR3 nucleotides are TGTGCCAGCAGCCCGGCAGGGGTTGGGTACGAGCAGTACTTC. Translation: CASSPAGVGYEQYF.

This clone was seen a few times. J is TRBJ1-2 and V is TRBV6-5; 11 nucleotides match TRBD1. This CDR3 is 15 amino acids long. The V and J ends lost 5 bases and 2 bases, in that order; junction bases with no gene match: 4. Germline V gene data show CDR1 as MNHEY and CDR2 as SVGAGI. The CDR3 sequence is CASSDWTGGNYGYTF. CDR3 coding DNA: TGTGCCAGCAGTGACTGGACAGGGGGCAACTATGGCTACACCTTC.